This T cell receptor beta chain emerged from a study of monozygotic twins with inflammatory bowel disease. Study-level results: IBD patients, compared with healthy twins, shared fewer clonotypes with others (especially with disease activity). Distinction of different T cell subtypes was not possible.

Every TCR library used roughly 3,400 ng of total RNA. UMIs that included a 6-nucleotide sample barcode were added by template switching, which took place during cDNA synthesis. TCRdb re-called the 5' RACE reads; one entry per CDR3 protein, DNA not given. This sample's clone table lists 330,000 or so distinct CDR3 sequences. With regard to this clonotype: As yet, its antigen is unknown.

The CDR3 sequence is 15 residues long. The specimen was blood. This chain connects TRBV12-3 or TRBV12-4 to TRBJ2-1; TCRdb's D call, TRBD1, is unchecked because there is no DNA. This sequence was found in a human donor with ulcerative colitis or Crohn's disease, or a healthy co-twin of an affected twin (not recorded which). CDR3 region: CASNHRGPVINEQFF.